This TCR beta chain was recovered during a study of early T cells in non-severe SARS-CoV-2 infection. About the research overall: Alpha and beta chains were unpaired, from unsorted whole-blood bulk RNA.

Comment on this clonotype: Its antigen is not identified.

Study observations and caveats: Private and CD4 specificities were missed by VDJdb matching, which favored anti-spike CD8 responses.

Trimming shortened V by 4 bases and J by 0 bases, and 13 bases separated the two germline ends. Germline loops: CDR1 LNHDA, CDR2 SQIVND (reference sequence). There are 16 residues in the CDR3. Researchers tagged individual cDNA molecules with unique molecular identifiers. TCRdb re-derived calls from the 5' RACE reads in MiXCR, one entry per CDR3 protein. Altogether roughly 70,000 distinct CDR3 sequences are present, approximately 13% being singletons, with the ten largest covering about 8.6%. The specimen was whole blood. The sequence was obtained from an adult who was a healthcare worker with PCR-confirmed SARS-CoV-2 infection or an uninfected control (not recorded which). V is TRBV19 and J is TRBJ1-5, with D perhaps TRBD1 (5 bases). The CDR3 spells CASSTEWTLSNQPQHF. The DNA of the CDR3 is TGTGCCAGTAGTACCGAATGGACACTTAGCAATCAGCCCCAGCATTTT.